The 13 T cell receptor beta chains below were found in one sample sequenced in a study of CD8 T cells in ankylosing spondylitis. Broader study findings: There was a TCR beta motif, made of eight highly homologous variants, that appeared characteristic of ankylosing spondylitis blood.

Their recognized antigens are unknown. MiXCR was run by TCRdb on the 5' RACE reads, yielding one entry per CDR3 protein. The sample has about 210,000 distinct CDR3 sequences, 5.5% to 7.5% seen once. Specimen: blood, either unsorted or a sorted T cell fraction (not recorded which). These TCRs come from a male donor with ankylosing spondylitis.

The chain combines TRBV18 with TRBJ2-1; 8 bases align to TRBD2. The length of the CDR3 is 18 residues. Germline V gene data show CDR1 as KGHSH and CDR2 as LQKENI. The J segment lost 5 bases and the V segment lost 6 bases, leaving 18 bases of the junction unmatched. The CDR3 region is CASSPLKLAVSRDNEQFF. The CDR3, as DNA: TGTGCCAGCTCTCCCCTAAAACTAGCGGTTAGCAGGGACAATGAGCAGTTCTTC.

This clonotype was seen repeatedly, ten times or more. V and J are TRBV7-2 and TRBJ2-4; no definite D call. This CDR3 has 14 residues. Germline V gene data show CDR1 as SGHTA and CDR2 as FQGNSA. Trimming pared 3 bases from V and 6 bases from J, leaving 12 bases between. The CDR3 DNA is TGTGCCAGCAGCTTCTCAGGAATGGCAAACATTCAGTACTTC. It translates to CASSFSGMANIQYF.

This clonotype was found a few times. The chain carries TRBV7-9 and TRBJ2-1; 10 nucleotides align to TRBD2. The length of the CDR3 is 14 residues. Trimming cost V 3 bases and J 8 bases; bases outside gene matches: 4. Germline loops: CDR1 SEHNR, CDR2 FQNEAQ (reference sequence). The CDR3 is CASSFASGSDEQFF. The CDR3 coding sequence is TGTGCCAGCAGCTTCGCTAGCGGGAGCGATGAGCAGTTCTTC. The full variable domain, completed using reference TRBV7-9 and TRBJ2-1, is DTGVSQNPRHKITKRGQNVTFRCDPISEHNRLYWYRQTLGQGPEFLTYFQNEAQLEKSRLLSDRFSAERPKGSFSTLEIQRTEQGDSAMYLCASSFASGSDEQFFGPGTRLTVL.

This clonotype came up many times. The V gene is TRBV10-3, the J gene TRBJ2-7; TRBD1 might be the D (5 bases). Per germline, CDR1 ENHRY and CDR2 SYGVKD. Trimming stripped 10 bases from V and 4 bases from J, with 14 bases between. CDR3 length: 12 amino acids. CDR3 DNA sequence: TGTGCCACCCAGGGCTCGTCTTACGAGCAGTACTTC. Amino acid sequence: CATQGSSYEQYF.

This clonotype appeared many times. V is TRBV28 and J is TRBJ2-1; no reliable D call. The CDR3 loop spans 16 amino acids. Looked up from germline, CDR1 is MDHEN and CDR2 is SYDVKM. Trimming took off 5 bases at V and 4 bases at J, with 18 bases between the two ends. The CDR3 bases are TGTGCCAGCAGTACCCCTCAGGTAGGGCGTTACAATGAGCAGTTCTTC. Protein: CASSTPQVGRYNEQFF. The whole variable domain, filled in from reference TRBV28 and TRBJ2-1, reads DVKVTQSSRYLVKRTGEKVFLECVQDMDHENMFWYRQDPGLGLRLIYFSYDVKMKEKGDIPEGYSVSREKKERFSLILESASTNQTSMYLCASSTPQVGRYNEQFFGPGTRLTVL.

The chain links TRBV15 to TRBJ2-2, with 8 nucleotides matching TRBD2. The CDR3 sequence is 16 residues long. Unmatched junction bases numbered 8, after V lost 3 bases and J lost 5 bases. Per germline, CDR1 LNHNV and CDR2 YYDKDF (reference sequence). In DNA form, the CDR3 reads TGTGCCACCAGCAGGGGCCGGGGGGGCGGAACCGGGGAGCTGTTTTTT. Encoded protein: CATSRGRGGGTGELFF.

This chain connects TRBV12-3 or TRBV12-4 to TRBJ1-1; the D gene is possibly TRBD1 (5 bases). Trimming cost V 1 base and J 4 bases, with 13 bases left between them. The CDR3 has 15 amino acids. In DNA, the CDR3 is TGTGCCAGCAGTTTAGGGGCAGGGAGGGGCACTGAAGCTTTCTTT. Amino acid sequence: CASSLGAGRGTEAFF.

This clonotype has at least ten counts. This chain uses TRBV20-1 with TRBJ1-2, with D perhaps matching TRBD1 (5 bases). The V end lost 3 bases, the J end lost 5 bases, and 13 bases lay between the germline ends. This CDR3 comprises 13 residues. Germline V gene data show CDR1 as DFQATT and CDR2 as SNEGSKA (reference sequence). The CDR3 spells CSASEDILYGYTF. In DNA form, the CDR3 reads TGCAGTGCTAGTGAGGACATCTTGTATGGCTACACCTTC.

Details on this clonotype: A read error may explain this, as a much larger clone is one base away. The chain carries TRBV4-2 and TRBJ1-1; maybe TRBD1 (6 bases). The CDR3 extends over 18 amino acids. V lost 4 bases to trimming and J lost 1 base, with 22 bases between them. The germline V gene has CDR1 LGHNA and CDR2 YNFKEQ. The DNA of the CDR3 is TGTGCCAGCAGCCGAGTGCTGGCAGGGGCTATCGGGAACACTGAAGCTTTCTTT. Its translation is CASSRVLAGAIGNTEAFF.

This clonotype was recorded many times. The rearrangement joins TRBV2 to TRBJ2-4; 10 bases align to TRBD2. Germline CDR1 reads SNHLY; CDR2 reads FYNNEI. This CDR3 contains 10 residues. The V segment lost 8 bases and the J segment 13 bases; nucleotides outside the gene matches: 2. The CDR3 DNA reads TGTGCCAGCGGGACTAGCGACCAGTACTTC. This encodes CASGTSDQYF.

This clonotype was detected ten times or more. The V call is TRBV4-2, the J call TRBJ1-1; D is uncertain. From germline, CDR1 is LGHNA and CDR2 YNFKEQ. The CDR3 sequence is 15 residues long. Trimming removed 4 bases at V and 1 base at J, with 13 bases between. Here the CDR3 DNA reads TGTGCCAGCAGCCCAGATGAGGGTAGGAACACTGAAGCTTTCTTT. Its protein product is CASSPDEGRNTEAFF.

V and J are TRBV29-1 and TRBJ2-7; D gene ambiguous. CDR1 and CDR2 (germline): SQVTM, ANQGSEA. CDR3 length equals 11 residues. V gave up 7 bases and J gave up 3 bases, with 10 bases separating them. The CDR3: CSATVLYEQYF. DNA for the CDR3: TGCAGCGCCACGGTCCTCTACGAGCAGTACTTC.

This clonotype has ten or more counts. V usage is TRBV5-6 and J usage is TRBJ2-1, with 7 nucleotides matching TRBD1. Looked up from germline, CDR1 is SGHDT and CDR2 is YYEEEE. The CDR3 has 16 residues. The V gene end was trimmed by 4 bases and the J gene end by 2 bases; junction bases not matched to a gene: 9. Here the CDR3 DNA reads TGTGCCAGCAGCGGGTTAACAGGGGTGGCCTACAATGAGCAGTTCTTC. Protein product: CASSGLTGVAYNEQFF. Based on the CDR3 plus reference TRBV5-6 and TRBJ2-1, the full variable domain is DAGVTQSPTHLIKTRGQQVTLRCSPKSGHDTVSWYQQALGQGPQFIFQYYEEEERQRGNFPDRFSGHQFPNYSSELNVNALLLGDSALYLCASSGLTGVAYNEQFFGPGTRLTVL.